Reported below is one T cell receptor (beta chain). Measured with immunoSEQ multiplex PCR; TCRdb has only the in-frame clones, and not every one. The data show about 100,000 clones, with 90% to 95% seen just once and 1.1% held by the top ten. The data stem from a study of siplizumab effects on memory and regulatory T cells. The material sequenced was CD4+ T cells sorted from blood. This clonotype was sampled from a human donor in good health.

The CDR3 DNA sequence: TGTGCCAGTAGGGGGACGGGGGAAGAGACCCAGTACTTC. It is translated as CASRGTGEETQYF. The chain links TRBV19 to TRBJ2-5; tentative D call: TRBD2 (6 bases). The length of the CDR3 is 13 residues. V gave up 6 bases and J gave up 3 bases, with 11 bases separating them. From germline, CDR1 is LNHDA and CDR2 SQIVND (reference sequence).